These 29 T cell receptor beta chains share one sample of origin, sequenced in a study of blood T cell repertoires in COVID-19. The repertoire was sequenced with immunoSEQ multiplex PCR; TCRdb's copy has only in-frame clones and lacks some. This table holds about 110,000 clones, roughly four fifths found once. Material: peripheral blood. The receptor set was obtained from a woman aged 55-69 years with acute or convalescent COVID-19.

This clone was seen a few times. The CDR3 coding sequence is TGTGCCAGCGGACTCGGGACAGGACCCACAGATACGCAGTATTTT. Translating gives CASGLGTGPTDTQYF. The rearrangement uses TRBV2 and TRBJ2-3; 8 bases match TRBD1. The CDR3 extends over 15 amino acids. Germline CDR1 reads SNHLY; CDR2 reads FYNNEI. With 8 bases clipped from V and 2 bases from J, the junction kept 9 bases outside the gene matches.

V usage is TRBV29-1 and J usage is TRBJ1-6, with no clear D. The CDR3 is 15 residues long. Germline CDR1 and CDR2: SQVTM and ANQGSEA. V lost 2 bases to trimming and J lost 0 bases, with 8 bases between them. Written as DNA, the CDR3 is TGCAGCGTTGAACTAGGCAACTCCTATAATTCACCCCTCCACTTT. Protein product: CSVELGNSYNSPLHF.

This clone has just a few counts. The chain links TRBV4-1 to TRBJ1-2; a possible D gene is TRBD1 (6 bases). V shed 0 bases and J shed 4 bases, with 6 bases lying between them. This CDR3 is 13 amino acids long. The V gene's germline CDR1 is MGHRA and CDR2 YSYEKL. The CDR3 region has the DNA TGCGCCAGCAGCCAAGACAGGGGCTATGGCTACACCTTC. This sequence encodes CASSQDRGYGYTF.

This chain uses TRBV24-1 with TRBJ2-3; 11 bases map to TRBD2. The J segment lost 3 bases and the V segment lost 1 base, leaving 5 bases of the junction unmatched. Germline V gene lookup returns CDR1 KGHDR and CDR2 SFDVKD. The length of the CDR3 is 17 residues. CDR3 DNA sequence: TGTGCCACCAGTGATTTTATAGCGGGGGGGCAGACAGATACGCAGTATTTT. It translates to CATSDFIAGGQTDTQYF.

This clone has only a few counts. The rearrangement links TRBV11-2 to TRBJ2-7, with D possibly being TRBD1 (5 bases). Trimming took 2 bases from V and 1 from J, leaving 9 bases between them. This CDR3 is built from 14 residues. Germline V CDR1 and CDR2: SGHAT, FQNNGV. In nucleotides, the CDR3 is TGTGCCAGCAGCTTAACAGGAACATCCTACGAGCAGTACTTC. It yields the protein CASSLTGTSYEQYF.

The chain couples TRBV7-9 to TRBJ2-1, with TRBD2 identical over 13 bases. This CDR3 comprises 17 residues. Germline assignment: CDR1 SEHNR and CDR2 FQNEAQ (reference sequence). V was clipped by 3 bases and J by 6 bases; unmatched bases: 8. This CDR3 is CASSFWRGLAGFNEQFF. CDR3 DNA sequence: TGTGCCAGCAGCTTTTGGAGGGGACTAGCGGGATTCAATGAGCAGTTCTTC. Full variable domain (outside the CDR3, taken from reference TRBV7-9 and TRBJ2-1): DTGVSQNPRHKITKRGQNVTFRCDPISEHNRLYWYRQTLGQGPEFLTYFQNEAQLEKSRLLSDRFSAERPKGSFSTLEIQRTEQGDSAMYLCASSFWRGLAGFNEQFFGPGTRLTVL.

The chain joins TRBV6-5 to TRBJ2-7; 7 bases are a match to TRBD1. Germline-derived CDR1 and CDR2 are MNHEY and SVGAGI. The CDR3 consists of 15 residues. The J segment lost 2 bases and the V segment lost 6 bases, leaving 10 bases of the junction unmatched. CDR3 loop: CASSMGQSVTYEQYF. In DNA, the CDR3 is TGTGCCAGCAGCATGGGACAGTCGGTGACCTACGAGCAGTACTTC.

The CDR3 loop reads CASSQDGDRAGNTIYF. CDR3 nucleotides: TGCGCCAGCAGCCAAGACGGCGACAGGGCGGGAAACACCATATATTTT. The chain carries TRBV4-3 and TRBJ1-3; TRBD1 matches 7 bases. Germline CDR1 LGHNA, CDR2 YSLEER. This CDR3 comprises 16 residues. Trimming removed 0 bases from V and 4 bases from J; junction bases left unmatched: 6.

This chain connects TRBV7-2 to TRBJ2-7; 8 bases match TRBD1. Germline trimming cut 1 base from V and 6 bases from J; bases unmatched to any gene: 8. The CDR3 is 15 amino acids. Germline CDR1 reads SGHTA; CDR2 reads FQGNSA. The CDR3 protein is CASSLEGRGRGEQYF. Here the CDR3 DNA reads TGTGCCAGCAGCTTAGAGGGCAGGGGGCGCGGCGAGCAGTACTTC. Full variable domain (rest looked up from reference TRBV7-2 and TRBJ2-7): GAGVSQSPSNKVTEKGKDVELRCDPISGHTALYWYRQSLGQGLEFLIYFQGNSAPDKSGLPSDRFSAERTGGSVSTLTIQRTQQEDSAVYLCASSLEGRGRGEQYFGPGTRLTVT.

This chain connects TRBV29-1 to TRBJ1-4; 9 positions agree with TRBD1. The junction had 5 bases not matched to a gene; V was cut back by 5 bases and J by 7 bases. The CDR3 consists of 13 residues. The germline V gene encodes CDR1 SQVTM and CDR2 ANQGSEA. CDR3 protein: CSVSGTGSEKLFF. Here the CDR3 DNA reads TGCAGCGTTTCCGGGACAGGGTCTGAAAAACTGTTTTTT.

V usage is TRBV4-1 and J usage is TRBJ2-5, with 16 bases identical to TRBD2. The CDR3 has 18 residues. CDR1 MGHRA and CDR2 YSYEKL come from the germline V gene. V shed 8 bases, J shed 1 base, and the junction held 10 bases outside the gene matches. The CDR3 loop is CASPYEGTSGGAQETQYF. The DNA for the CDR3 is TGCGCCAGCCCCTACGAAGGGACTAGCGGGGGGGCCCAAGAGACCCAGTACTTC.

The J gene is TRBJ1-1, the V gene TRBV30; TRBD1 matches at 7 bases. This CDR3 spans 13 amino acids. CDR1 is GTSNPN, CDR2 SVGIG, per germline (reference sequence). Trimming took 5 bases from V and 5 from J; bases not matched to a gene: 8. CDR3 nucleotides: TGTGCCTGGGGAAGGGGGCCGAGGACTGAAGCTTTCTTT. Protein sequence: CAWGRGPRTEAFF. Looking up the rest from reference TRBV30 and TRBJ1-1 gives the full variable domain: SQTIHQWPATLVQPVGSPLSLECTVEGTSNPNLYWYRQAAGRGLQLLFYSVGIGQISSEVPQNLSASRPQDRQFILSSKKLLLSDSGFYLCAWGRGPRTEAFFGQGTRLTVV.

V usage is TRBV7-2 and J usage is TRBJ1-3; D call uncertain. Between the trimmed V and J ends, which lost 8 bases and 7 bases, there was a span of 12 bases. Germline CDR1 is SGHTA and CDR2 is FQGNSA. The CDR3 spans 12 residues. In DNA form, the CDR3 reads TGTGCCAGCGGGCGGGGTTACAACACCATATATTTT. It yields the protein CASGRGYNTIYF.

The rearrangement uses TRBV6-8 and TRBJ1-3; tentative D call: TRBD1 (5 bases). Germline values: CDR1 MNHGY, CDR2 SAAAGT. V lost 2 bases and J lost 0, with 11 bases in between. The CDR3 is made up of 16 amino acids. The CDR3 here is CASSYPTDFSGNTIYF. In nucleotides, the CDR3 is TGTGCCAGCAGTTACCCGACAGATTTCTCTGGAAACACCATATATTTT.

The CDR3 protein is CSAARERGHEQYF. The CDR3 DNA is TGCAGCGCTGCTCGGGAGCGGGGCCACGAGCAGTACTTC. The V gene is TRBV29-1, the J gene TRBJ2-7, with 7 nucleotides matching TRBD2. From germline, CDR1 is SQVTM and CDR2 ANQGSEA. V shed 7 bases and J 5 bases; nucleotides not matched to a gene: 11. The CDR3 spans 13 residues.

The chain joins TRBV24-1 to TRBJ2-1; perhaps TRBD1 as D (6 bases). This CDR3 contains 16 residues. With 3 bases removed from V and 3 bases from J, the gap between germline ends came to 14 bases. Germline V gene lookup returns CDR1 KGHDR and CDR2 SFDVKD. In DNA form, the CDR3 reads TGTGCCACCAGTGATAGTAGGGACATCCACTACAATGAGCAGTTCTTC. Protein sequence: CATSDSRDIHYNEQFF.

This chain uses TRBV6-2 or TRBV6-3 with TRBJ1-1; D might be TRBD1 (6 bases). The CDR3 runs to 14 residues. Germline V CDR1 and CDR2: MNHEY, SVGEGT. V was clipped by 1 base and J by 1 base, with 7 bases between them. The CDR3 nucleotides read TGTGCCAGCAGTTACTTACAGGGGAACACTGAAGCTTTCTTT. This translates into CASSYLQGNTEAFF.

The chain recombines TRBV5-1 with TRBJ2-3, with D tentatively TRBD2 (6 bases). V dropped 1 base and J dropped 1 base, with 13 bases sitting between them. Germline V gene data show CDR1 as SGHRS and CDR2 as YFSETQ. The CDR3 is 16 amino acids. This CDR3 reads CASSLMAGSGTDTQYF. Here the CDR3 DNA reads TGCGCCAGCAGCTTGATGGCGGGGTCGGGCACAGATACGCAGTATTTT.

Here the CDR3 DNA reads TGTGCCAGCAGTTCCAGGGGACAGGGGAATGGAAACACCATATATTTT. Residues: CASSSRGQGNGNTIYF. This chain links TRBV28 with TRBJ1-3; 10 nucleotides line up with TRBD1. V trimming: 4 bases; J trimming: 3 bases; junction bases outside the gene matches: 6. The CDR3 extends over 16 amino acids. Germline-derived CDR1 and CDR2 are MDHEN and SYDVKM.

This clone was counted between two and nine times. The V call is TRBV7-2, the J call TRBJ1-6, with 7 nucleotides matching TRBD1. Germline CDR1 reads SGHTA; CDR2 reads FQGNSA. This CDR3 is built from 15 residues. V gave up 3 bases and J gave up 10 bases; unmatched junction bases: 9. The DNA of the CDR3 is TGTGCCAGCAGCTTTGTTAACAGGGGTGACTCACCCCTCCACTTT. This encodes CASSFVNRGDSPLHF.

CDR3 in amino acids: CSVRLAGGPGEQFF. The CDR3 coding sequence is TGCAGCGTCCGACTAGCGGGGGGGCCGGGAGAGCAGTTCTTC. The chain recombines TRBV29-1 with TRBJ2-1, with 14 bases identical to TRBD2. The CDR3 is 14 residues long. Trimming at V came to 6 bases and at J to 10 bases, leaving 8 bases not matched to a gene. CDR1 and CDR2 (germline): SQVTM, ANQGSEA.

The J gene is TRBJ1-4, the V gene TRBV29-1; TRBD1 matches 9 bases. In germline, CDR1 is SQVTM, CDR2 ANQGSEA. V dropped 1 base and J dropped 8; count of bases not matched to a gene: 5. The CDR3 spans 14 residues. CDR3 coding DNA: TGCAGCGTTGAAGGGGGACAGGGTTGGGAAAAACTGTTTTTT. This sequence encodes CSVEGGQGWEKLFF.

This chain joins TRBV28 and TRBJ2-5; maybe TRBD2 (5 bases). This CDR3 has 12 residues. From germline, CDR1 is MDHEN and CDR2 SYDVKM. Deletions cut 4 bases from V and 5 bases from J, with 8 bases between. CDR3 nucleotides: TGTGCCAGCAGTTATCCGGGGGAGACCCAGTACTTC. It codes for CASSYPGETQYF.

V usage is TRBV28 and J usage is TRBJ1-2; D not certain. CDR3 length equals 15 residues. Germline V gene sequence: CDR1 MDHEN, CDR2 SYDVKM. Trimming stripped 10 bases from V and 0 bases from J, with 18 bases between. The CDR3 region is CATHEPAGSNYGYTF. For the CDR3, the DNA is TGTGCCACCCACGAACCTGCGGGATCTAACTATGGCTACACCTTC.

The CDR3 nucleotides read TGCGCCAGCAGCTTGGGAGCGCGGGTAGGTTTAGGCACTGAAGCTTTCTTT. As protein: CASSLGARVGLGTEAFF. The chain couples TRBV5-1 to TRBJ1-1, with D unclear. Germline V lookup: CDR1 SGHRS, CDR2 YFSETQ. With 0 bases removed from V and 4 bases from J, the gap between germline ends came to 19 bases. This CDR3 comprises 17 residues.

This sequence joins TRBV11-2 and TRBJ2-4; D is uncertain. This CDR3 contains 15 residues. Germline V lookup: CDR1 SGHAT, CDR2 FQNNGV. Trimming stripped 7 bases from V and 7 bases from J, with 20 bases between. CDR3 DNA: TGTGCCAGCACCGAGTATTTGAGCTCCGGGAACATTCAGTACTTC. Protein: CASTEYLSSGNIQYF.

This sequence joins TRBV6-1 and TRBJ2-3, with TRBD2 matching 14 bases. The V segment lost 4 bases and the J segment 5 bases; nucleotides outside the gene matches: 17. The germline V gene encodes CDR1 MNHNS and CDR2 SASEGT. The CDR3 runs to 20 residues. CDR3 in amino acids: CASSGALGTSGGTRGDTQYF. The CDR3, as DNA: TGTGCCAGCAGTGGGGCCCTGGGGACTAGCGGGGGTACTCGGGGAGATACGCAGTATTTT.

This clone occurred once. V usage is TRBV27 and J usage is TRBJ2-5; D might be TRBD2 (5 bases). The ends were cut back, 4 bases at V and 1 base at J, with 10 bases in the middle. The germline V gene has CDR1 MNHEY and CDR2 SMNVEV (reference sequence). CDR3 length: 14 amino acids. The CDR3 nucleotides read TGTGCCAGCAGTTCTGACTACTCCCAAGAGACCCAGTACTTC. Protein product: CASSSDYSQETQYF.

The V gene is TRBV7-2, the J gene TRBJ2-3, with no clear D. The CDR3 covers 13 residues. V was trimmed by 2 bases and J by 7 bases, leaving 10 bases between them. CDR1 is SGHTA, CDR2 FQGNSA, per germline. In DNA, the CDR3 is TGTGCCAGCAGCTTACCTGTCGGTAATACGCAGTATTTT. Translated, it gives CASSLPVGNTQYF. The full variable domain, rest sourced from reference TRBV7-2 and TRBJ2-3, is GAGVSQSPSNKVTEKGKDVELRCDPISGHTALYWYRQSLGQGLEFLIYFQGNSAPDKSGLPSDRFSAERTGGSVSTLTIQRTQQEDSAVYLCASSLPVGNTQYFGPGTRLTVL.